The clone carrying this T cell receptor (beta chain) was observed many times. The antigen remains unidentified. V lost 7 bases, J lost 4 bases, and 13 bases lay in between. CDR3 size: 13 residues. Germline CDR1 and CDR2: MDHEN and SYDVKM. These data are taken from a study of T-cell memory formation after mild COVID-19. Study results and limitations: CM and EM subsets held most contracting CD4+ clones; EMRA held CD8+ ones. There were some responding clones in pre-infection memory, which suggested that cross-reactive memory had joined.

MiXCR, run by TCRdb on the 5' RACE reads, gives a single entry per CDR3 protein. The data show approximately 260,000 distinct CDR3 sequences, about 16% seen once. The sequence was collected from a man aged 18 to 30 who had mild COVID-19 (a few samples of this study predate the infection). Cell type and time point are not known. The rearrangement links TRBV28 to TRBJ1-1, with D perhaps matching TRBD1 (5 bases). Sequenced: PBMCs or a T cell subset sorted from them (not recorded which). The CDR3 DNA reads as TGTGCCAGCACCCTATATGGGACCACTGAAGCTTTCTTT. Protein sequence: CASTLYGTTEAFF.